Following are 11 T cell receptor beta chains from one sample sequenced in a study of post-analysis software for immune sequencing data. Study-wide findings and caveats: TRBV segments more frequent in patients than in controls numbered roughly five and included TRBV5-6, TRBV5-1 and TRBV20-1.

Every TCR beta cDNA library bore unique molecular identifiers. TCRdb independently ran MiXCR on the PCR reads; one entry per CDR3 protein. The sample contains roughly 650,000 distinct CDR3 sequences, 59% of which appear only once. These receptors lack a known antigen. Sequencing input: blood. These receptors all come from a girl aged 2-10 years with multiple sclerosis.

The chain employs TRBV6-5 and TRBJ2-7, with 10 nucleotides matching TRBD1. Germline CDR1 MNHEY, CDR2 SVGAGI. This CDR3 has 13 amino acids. V gave up 2 bases and J gave up 8 bases; unmatched junction bases: 3. This chain's CDR3 is CASSYGTGAKQYF. For the CDR3, the DNA is TGTGCCAGCAGTTACGGGACAGGGGCTAAGCAGTACTTC.

The rearrangement links TRBV20-1 to TRBJ2-5; D unresolved. TRBJ2-7 matches the DNA end more closely, so the J call is doubtful. Germline V gene data show CDR1 as DFQATT and CDR2 as SNEGSKA (reference sequence). The CDR3 is 12 residues long. CDR3 coding DNA: TGCAGTGCTTTAGAGAAAGGTAACGAGCAGTACTTC. Translation: CSALEKGNEQYF.

The CDR3 is CSAPQGREVGGYTF. The CDR3 DNA reads TGCAGTGCTCCCCAAGGGCGGGAAGTGGGGGGCTACACCTTC. The J gene is TRBJ1-2, the V gene TRBV20-1; no clear D. V lost 5 bases and J 8 bases, leaving 21 bases between the germline ends. Germline-derived CDR1 and CDR2 are DFQATT and SNEGSKA (reference sequence). This CDR3 is 14 amino acids long.

This clonotype has just a few counts. The chain carries TRBV20-1 and TRBJ2-4, with TRBD1 matching over 8 bases. The CDR3 has 13 residues. Looked up from germline, CDR1 is DFQATT and CDR2 is SNEGSKA (reference sequence). With V trimmed by 1 base and J by 9 bases, 5 bases remained unmatched. The CDR3 DNA sequence: TGCAGTGCTAGAGGGACAGGGTTGACCATTCAGTACTTC. Its protein is CSARGTGLTIQYF.

V is TRBV6-2 or TRBV6-3 and J is TRBJ1-5; tentatively, D is TRBD1 (5 bases). Between the trimmed V and J ends, which lost 2 bases and 0 bases, there was a span of 11 bases. Germline-derived CDR1 and CDR2 are MNHEY and SVGEGT. This CDR3 is 16 amino acids long. The CDR3 DNA sequence: TGTGCCAGCAGTTACGAGGGACTGAATAGCAATCAGCCCCAGCATTTT. Its translation: CASSYEGLNSNQPQHF.

The rearrangement joins TRBV4-1 to TRBJ1-6, with 9 bases aligning to TRBD1. The CDR3 length is 16 residues. The germline gives CDR1 MGHRA, CDR2 YSYEKL. J was trimmed by 5 bases and V by 0 bases; bases with no gene match: 2. CDR3 residues: CASSQEQGADNSPLHF. CDR3 in DNA: TGCGCCAGCAGCCAAGAACAGGGGGCCGATAATTCACCCCTCCACTTT.

This clonotype came up once. The chain uses TRBV29-1 and TRBJ2-1; D assignment may be TRBD1 or TRBD2 (6 bases each). The length of the CDR3 is 13 residues. Trimming cost V 3 bases and J 15 bases, with 21 bases left between them. CDR1 is SQVTM, CDR2 ANQGSEA, per germline. This CDR3 reads CSVEGGQGFLSFF. The CDR3 DNA follows: TGCAGCGTTGAGGGGGGCCAGGGGTTCCTCTCGTTCTTC.

V and J are TRBV3-1 and TRBJ2-7, with TRBD2 identical over 11 bases. The CDR3 has 12 residues. The J segment lost 6 bases and the V segment lost 6 bases, leaving 1 base of the junction unmatched. CDR1 is LGHDT and CDR2 is YNNKEL in the germline V gene (reference sequence). The CDR3 reads CASRGTSGEQYF. The CDR3 DNA follows: TGTGCCAGCAGGGGGACTAGCGGCGAGCAGTACTTC.

In its sample, this clonotype was seen a few times. The genes are TRBV29-1 and TRBJ2-1; 10 nucleotides line up with TRBD2. This CDR3 contains 14 residues. Germline lookup yields CDR1 SQVTM and CDR2 ANQGSEA. Germline trimming cut 8 bases from V and 10 bases from J; bases unmatched to any gene: 14. CDR3 amino acids: CSLCLAGVECEQFF. The CDR3 DNA reads TGCAGCCTTTGTCTAGCGGGGGTCGAATGCGAGCAGTTCTTC.

The rearrangement links TRBV28 to TRBJ1-6; TRBD1 might be the D (5 bases). Germline CDR1 is MDHEN and CDR2 is SYDVKM. The CDR3 has 14 amino acids. V was shortened by 5 bases and J by 9 bases, with 14 bases between the two germline ends. Written as DNA, the CDR3 is TGTGCCAGCAGTCTGTCGTCGGGGGGTTCACCCCTCCACTTT. Translation gives CASSLSSGGSPLHF.

The J gene is TRBJ1-1, the V gene TRBV12-3 or TRBV12-4, with TRBD1 matching 8 bases. J lost 7 bases, V lost 7 bases, and 8 bases had no gene match. This CDR3 has 13 amino acids. CDR3 coding DNA: TGTGCCAGCACCCTGGACAGGGTTAATGAAGCTTTCTTT. It specifies CASTLDRVNEAFF.